Described below is a single T cell receptor (beta chain) sequence and its context. Its antigen is unknown. The TCR beta cDNA came from 5'RACE template switching with UMIs. TCRdb reprocessed the 5' RACE reads and keeps a single row for each CDR3 protein, giving no DNA. Its table lists about 430,000 distinct CDR3 sequences. The sample belongs to a study of T cells expressing NK-cell markers. The study's findings and limits: CD8+ T cells in over five donors included dominant NKG2C+ clonotypes at about 1.0-7.5%. The same clonotypes also predominated in the CD3+CD56-NKG2C+ fraction of a handful of donors.

The germline V gene has CDR1 MNHNS and CDR2 SASEGT. The CDR3 is 16 amino acids. V and J are TRBV6-1 and TRBJ2-4; the TRBD1 assignment by TCRdb is unverifiable without DNA. The sequencing sample was made of blood T cells: a sorted CD56 or NKG2C T cell subset, CD4+ or CD8+ T cells, or bulk PBMC T cells (not recorded which). The receptor's source is a woman in her forties or fifties in good health. This CDR3 is CASSEGTALAKNIQYF.